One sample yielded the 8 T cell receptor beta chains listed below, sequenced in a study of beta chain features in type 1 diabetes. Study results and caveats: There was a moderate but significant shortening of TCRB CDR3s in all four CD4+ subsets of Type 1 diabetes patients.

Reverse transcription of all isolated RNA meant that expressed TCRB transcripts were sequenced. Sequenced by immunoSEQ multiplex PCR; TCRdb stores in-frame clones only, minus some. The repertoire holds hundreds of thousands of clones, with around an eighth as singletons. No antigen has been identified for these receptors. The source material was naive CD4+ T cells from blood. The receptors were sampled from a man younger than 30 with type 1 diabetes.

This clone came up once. The DNA for the CDR3 is TGTGCCAGCAGCTTAGAAGGGTTGGATTCACCCCTCCACTTT. Translated: CASSLEGLDSPLHF. The V and J genes are TRBV7-9 and TRBJ1-6; no reliable D call. This CDR3 spans 14 amino acids. Germline lookup yields CDR1 SEHNR and CDR2 FQNEAQ (reference sequence). V lost 1 base, J lost 8 bases, and 9 bases lay in between.

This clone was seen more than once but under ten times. The CDR3 DNA sequence: TGTGCCAGCAGTGAGCCTGTACCGGGACAGGGAATCTATGGCTACACCTTC. Amino acids: CASSEPVPGQGIYGYTF. The chain combines TRBV6-1 with TRBJ1-2; 9 bases are a match to TRBD1. The CDR3 covers 17 residues. Germline CDR1 MNHNS, CDR2 SASEGT. Trimming at V came to 3 bases and at J to 4 bases, leaving 12 bases not matched to a gene.

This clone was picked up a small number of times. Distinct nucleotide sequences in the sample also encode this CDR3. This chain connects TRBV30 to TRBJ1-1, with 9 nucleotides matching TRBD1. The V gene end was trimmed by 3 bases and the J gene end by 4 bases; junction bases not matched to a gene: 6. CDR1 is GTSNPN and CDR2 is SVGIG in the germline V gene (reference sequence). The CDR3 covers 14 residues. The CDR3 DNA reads TGTGCCTGGAGCGTGGACAGGGGAGGCACTGAAGCTTTCTTT. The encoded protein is CAWSVDRGGTEAFF.

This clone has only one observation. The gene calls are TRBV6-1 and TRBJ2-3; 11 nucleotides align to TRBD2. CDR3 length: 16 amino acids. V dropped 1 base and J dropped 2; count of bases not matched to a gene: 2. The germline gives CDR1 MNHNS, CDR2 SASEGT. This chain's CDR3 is CASSEGLAGNTDTQYF. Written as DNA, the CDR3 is TGTGCCAGCAGTGAAGGACTAGCGGGAAACACAGATACGCAGTATTTT.

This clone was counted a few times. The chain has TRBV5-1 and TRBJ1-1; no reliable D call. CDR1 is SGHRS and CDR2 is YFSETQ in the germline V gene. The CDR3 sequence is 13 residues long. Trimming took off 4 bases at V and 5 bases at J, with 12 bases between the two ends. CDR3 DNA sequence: TGCGCCAGCAGCCCAGGATCGGTTACTGAAGCTTTCTTT. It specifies CASSPGSVTEAFF. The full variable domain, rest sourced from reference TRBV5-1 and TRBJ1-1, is KAGVTQTPRYLIKTRGQQVTLSCSPISGHRSVSWYQQTPGQGLQFLFEYFSETQRNKGNFPGRFSGRQFSNSRSEMNVSTLELGDSALYLCASSPGSVTEAFFGQGTRLTVV.

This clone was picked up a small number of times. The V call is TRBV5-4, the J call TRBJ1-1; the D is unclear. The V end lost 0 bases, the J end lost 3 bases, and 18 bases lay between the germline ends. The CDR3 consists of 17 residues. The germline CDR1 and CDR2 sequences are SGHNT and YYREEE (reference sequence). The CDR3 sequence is CASSLEPGGIRYTEAFF. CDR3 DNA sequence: TGTGCCAGCAGCTTGGAACCAGGAGGCATTAGGTACACTGAAGCTTTCTTT.

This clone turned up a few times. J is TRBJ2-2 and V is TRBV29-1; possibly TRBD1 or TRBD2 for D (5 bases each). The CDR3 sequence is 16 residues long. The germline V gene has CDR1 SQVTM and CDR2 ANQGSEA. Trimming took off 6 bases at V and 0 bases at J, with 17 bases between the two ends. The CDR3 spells CSVIKSGRANTGELFF. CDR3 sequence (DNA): TGCAGCGTAATAAAATCGGGACGGGCGAACACCGGGGAGCTGTTTTTT.

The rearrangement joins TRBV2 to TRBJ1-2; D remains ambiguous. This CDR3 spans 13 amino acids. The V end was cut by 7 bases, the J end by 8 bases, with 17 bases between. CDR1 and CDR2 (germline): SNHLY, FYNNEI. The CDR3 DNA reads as TGTGCCAGCAAGCCAGAAGTCGCGGGCGGCTACACCTTC. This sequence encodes CASKPEVAGGYTF.